This T cell receptor (beta chain) was captured in a study of CD8 T cells in ankylosing spondylitis. Findings and limits, study-wide: Characteristic, it appeared, of ankylosing spondylitis blood was a TCR beta motif of seven or eight highly homologous variants.

As regards this clonotype: What it binds is unknown.

The J segment lost 4 bases and the V segment lost 5 bases, leaving 8 bases of the junction unmatched. CDR1 and CDR2 (germline): KGHSH, LQKENI. The CDR3 extends over 15 amino acids. One entry per CDR3 protein, called by TCRdb with MiXCR from the 5' RACE reads. The sample lists around 890,000 distinct CDR3 sequences; roughly 12% were seen once. The specimen sequenced was blood, either unsorted or a sorted T cell fraction (not recorded which). This receptor was taken from a male donor with ankylosing spondylitis. V usage is TRBV18 and J usage is TRBJ1-1, with 9 bases lining up with TRBD1. CDR3 sequence (DNA): TGTGCCAGCTCAGATTACAGGGGGCCGGGCACTGAAGCTTTCTTT. Translating it yields CASSDYRGPGTEAFF.